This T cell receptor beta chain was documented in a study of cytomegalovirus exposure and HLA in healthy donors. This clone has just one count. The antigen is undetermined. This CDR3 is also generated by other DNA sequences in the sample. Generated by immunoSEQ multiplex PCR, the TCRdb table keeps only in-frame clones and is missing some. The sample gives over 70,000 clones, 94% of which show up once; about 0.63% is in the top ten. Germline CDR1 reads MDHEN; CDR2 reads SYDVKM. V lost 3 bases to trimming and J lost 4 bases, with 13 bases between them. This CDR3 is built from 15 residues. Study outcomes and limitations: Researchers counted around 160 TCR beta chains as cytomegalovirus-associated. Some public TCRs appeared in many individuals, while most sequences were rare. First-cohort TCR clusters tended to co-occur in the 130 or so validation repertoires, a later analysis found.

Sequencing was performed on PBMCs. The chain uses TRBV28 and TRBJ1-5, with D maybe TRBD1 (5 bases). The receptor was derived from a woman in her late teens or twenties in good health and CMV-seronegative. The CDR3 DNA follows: TGTGCCAGCAGTTTCGGCGGGGCATATAATCAGCCCCAGCATTTT. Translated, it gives CASSFGGAYNQPQHF.